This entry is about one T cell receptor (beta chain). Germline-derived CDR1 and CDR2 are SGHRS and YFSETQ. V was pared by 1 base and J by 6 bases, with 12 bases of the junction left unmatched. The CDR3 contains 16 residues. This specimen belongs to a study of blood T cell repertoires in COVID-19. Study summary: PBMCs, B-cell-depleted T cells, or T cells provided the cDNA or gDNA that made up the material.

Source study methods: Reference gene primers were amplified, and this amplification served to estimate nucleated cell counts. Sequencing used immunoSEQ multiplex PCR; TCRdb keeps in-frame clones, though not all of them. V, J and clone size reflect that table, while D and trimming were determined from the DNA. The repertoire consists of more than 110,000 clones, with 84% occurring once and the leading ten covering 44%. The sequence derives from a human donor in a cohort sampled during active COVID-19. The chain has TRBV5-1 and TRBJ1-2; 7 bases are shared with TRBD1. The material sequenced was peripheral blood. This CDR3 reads CASSLLPTGLSNGYTF. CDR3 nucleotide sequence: TGCGCCAGCAGCTTGCTACCGACAGGGTTGTCGAATGGCTACACCTTC.